Following are 19 T cell receptor beta chains from one sample sequenced in a study of lymphopenia after photon versus proton radiotherapy. Some clones are missing from TCRdb's copy, which holds only in-frame ones; the method was immunoSEQ multiplex PCR. The sample consists of 55,000 to 85,000 clones, less than 95% of them appearing once. The sample was peripheral blood, taken from a patient treated with photon-based radiotherapy. The receptors shown here come from a woman in her 40s with cholangiocarcinoma.

This chain connects TRBV7-2 to TRBJ1-3, with TRBD1 as a possible D gene (5 bases). Germline V gives CDR1 SGHTA, CDR2 FQGNSA. V was shortened by 4 bases and J by 0 bases, with 13 bases between the two germline ends. This CDR3 has 16 residues. The CDR3 DNA reads TGTGCCAGCAGCTCTACAGCGGGGGTCTCTGGAAACACCATATATTTT. Protein product: CASSSTAGVSGNTIYF.

The gene calls are TRBV27 and TRBJ2-4; 12 positions match TRBD2. Losses at the gene ends were 5 bases for V and 3 bases for J; bases not matched to a gene: 8. This CDR3 spans 17 amino acids. In germline, CDR1 is MNHEY, CDR2 SMNVEV (reference sequence). DNA for the CDR3: TGTGCCAGCAGTCCCCTAGCGGGAGGGCTCGGCAAAAACATTCAGTACTTC. This gives the protein CASSPLAGGLGKNIQYF.

The chain joins TRBV19 to TRBJ1-5; D is undetermined. V was cut by 5 bases and J by 0 bases, with 17 bases left in between. The CDR3 sequence is 17 residues long. The germline CDR1 and CDR2 sequences are LNHDA and SQIVND (reference sequence). In DNA form, the CDR3 reads TGTGCCAGTAGTCAGGCATCCCTTCTGGGTAGCAATCAGCCCCAGCATTTT. Its translation: CASSQASLLGSNQPQHF.

The chain combines TRBV10-1 with TRBJ2-1, with D maybe TRBD2 (5 bases). This CDR3 comprises 16 residues. Germline values: CDR1 WNHNN, CDR2 SYGVQD (reference sequence). Deletions cut 6 bases from V and 2 bases from J, with 17 bases between. As DNA, the CDR3 is TGCGCCAGCAGCCCCGGAGGAGCGGTCCCCTACAATGAGCAGTTCTTC. Its translation is CASSPGGAVPYNEQFF.

The chain carries TRBV7-9 and TRBJ2-7; no clear D gene. Germline V CDR1 and CDR2: SEHNR, FQNEAQ (reference sequence). Trimming removed 5 bases at V and 3 bases at J, with 8 bases between. This CDR3 comprises 12 residues. The CDR3, as DNA: TGTGCCAGCAGCACGGGCCACTACGAGCAGTACTTC. The encoded protein is CASSTGHYEQYF.

The chain links TRBV4-3 to TRBJ1-3; unclear D gene. The CDR3 runs to 15 residues. Germline V gene data show CDR1 as LGHNA and CDR2 as YSLEER. V dropped 0 bases and J dropped 4 bases, with 10 bases sitting between them. In DNA form, the CDR3 reads TGCGCCAGCAGCCAAGATATGTCGGCGGGAAACACCATATATTTT. Its translation is CASSQDMSAGNTIYF.

The chain joins TRBV28 to TRBJ2-1, with 8 bases that match TRBD2. This CDR3 is built from 15 residues. J gave up 5 bases and V 6 bases, and 9 bases lay outside the gene matches. CDR1 and CDR2 from the germline V gene are MDHEN and SYDVKM. The DNA for the CDR3 is TGTGCCAGCAGCCAAACGGGACTAGTAGACAATGAGCAGTTCTTC. Its translation is CASSQTGLVDNEQFF.

This clone was seen only once. V gene TRBV5-1 combines with J gene TRBJ1-1, with D tentatively TRBD1 (5 bases). The CDR3 totals 17 residues. Germline CDR1 SGHRS, CDR2 YFSETQ. V lost 2 bases to trimming and J lost 0 bases, with 17 bases between them. The CDR3 loop is CASSFATGTRMNTEAFF. The CDR3 DNA is TGCGCCAGCAGCTTCGCCACCGGGACTAGAATGAACACTGAAGCTTTCTTT.

The chain is built from TRBV25-1 and TRBJ1-5; D is possibly TRBD1 (6 bases). Germline CDR1 and CDR2: MGHDK and SYGVNS. This CDR3 has 15 amino acids. V lost 6 bases to trimming and J lost 2 bases, with 14 bases between them. For the CDR3, the DNA is TGTGCCAGCAGCCCCGGACAGCTCGGCAATCAGCCCCAGCATTTT. Translating it yields CASSPGQLGNQPQHF.

The chain has TRBV10-3 and TRBJ2-5; weak D call: TRBD1 (6 bases). The CDR3 spans 14 residues. The germline CDR1 and CDR2 sequences are ENHRY and SYGVKD. Between the trimmed V and J ends, which lost 0 bases and 9 bases, there was a span of 14 bases. Here the CDR3 reads CAISESRQAVAQYF. The CDR3 DNA sequence: TGTGCCATCAGTGAGTCGCGACAGGCGGTTGCCCAGTACTTC.

The chain combines TRBV4-1 with TRBJ2-7; maybe TRBD1 (6 bases). The ends were cut back, 4 bases at V and 4 bases at J, with 11 bases in the middle. Germline values: CDR1 MGHRA, CDR2 YSYEKL. The CDR3 runs 13 residues. Here the CDR3 reads CASSLGTSYEQYF. For the CDR3, the DNA is TGCGCCAGCAGCCTCGGGACAAGTTACGAGCAGTACTTC.

The table lists this clone with a count of one. The J gene is TRBJ1-5, the V gene TRBV19; weak D call: TRBD1 (5 bases). Trimming pared 5 bases from V and 3 bases from J, leaving 11 bases between. The CDR3 is 14 amino acids. CDR1 and CDR2 from the germline V gene are LNHDA and SQIVND (reference sequence). CDR3 sequence: CASSPGFDNQPQHF. The CDR3 DNA is TGTGCCAGTAGTCCAGGGTTCGACAATCAGCCCCAGCATTTT.

The chain employs TRBV7-2 and TRBJ1-4, with D possibly being TRBD1 (6 bases). The CDR3 extends over 13 amino acids. CDR1 is SGHTA, CDR2 FQGNSA, per germline. Trimming removed 3 bases at V and 4 bases at J, with 6 bases between. The CDR3 nucleotides are TGTGCCAGCAGCTTCAGGGGTAATGAAAAACTGTTTTTT. The encoded protein is CASSFRGNEKLFF.

The chain employs TRBV10-3 and TRBJ1-1, with a tentative D call TRBD1 (5 bases). Germline assignment: CDR1 ENHRY and CDR2 SYGVKD. The CDR3 has 15 amino acids. V lost 4 bases and J 0 bases, leaving 12 bases between the germline ends. Here the CDR3 reads CAISASGTVNTEAFF. The DNA of the CDR3 is TGTGCCATCAGTGCGTCCGGGACTGTGAACACTGAAGCTTTCTTT.

The rearrangement uses TRBV15 and TRBJ1-1; D is possibly TRBD1 (6 bases). Germline CDR1 LNHNV, CDR2 YYDKDF (reference sequence). The CDR3 contains 14 residues. Trimming cost V 1 base and J 4 bases, with 10 bases left between them. CDR3 sequence (DNA): TGTGCCACCAGCAGAGCGGGGGCCAGCACTGAAGCTTTCTTT. Residues: CATSRAGASTEAFF. The full variable domain, its missing parts supplied by reference TRBV15 and TRBJ1-1, is DAMVIQNPRYQVTQFGKPVTLSCSQTLNHNVMYWYQQKSSQAPKLLFHYYDKDFNNEADTPDNFQSRRPNTSFCFLDIRSPGLGDTAMYLCATSRAGASTEAFFGQGTRLTVV.

The chain couples TRBV6-5 to TRBJ1-2; 7 nucleotides agree with TRBD1. The ends lost 2 bases at V and 2 bases at J; junction bases unmatched: 8. The CDR3 sequence is 16 residues long. Per germline, CDR1 MNHEY and CDR2 SVGAGI. CDR3 region: CASSYGGGVLNYGYTF. The CDR3 bases are TGTGCCAGCAGTTACGGAGGGGGCGTTTTAAACTATGGCTACACCTTC.

The V and J genes are TRBV5-1 and TRBJ2-7; D unclear. Trimming stripped 4 bases from V and 5 bases from J, with 16 bases between. The CDR3 runs to 14 residues. Germline V gene data show CDR1 as SGHRS and CDR2 as YFSETQ. The CDR3 is CASSPHDTGHEQYF. CDR3 in DNA: TGCGCCAGCAGCCCACACGACACGGGCCACGAGCAGTACTTC.

The rearrangement links TRBV9 to TRBJ2-7; a possible D gene is TRBD1 (7 bases). CDR1 and CDR2 (germline): SGDLS, YYNGEE. With 0 bases removed from V and 3 bases from J, the gap between germline ends came to 13 bases. The CDR3 is made up of 15 amino acids. The CDR3 DNA is TGTGCCAGCAGCGTAGGCGGGACAGCGAACTACGAGCAGTACTTC. As protein: CASSVGGTANYEQYF.

The V call is TRBV5-4, the J call TRBJ2-1; the D gene is possibly TRBD2 (6 bases). V was trimmed by 5 bases and J by 10 bases, leaving 19 bases between them. Germline CDR1 is SGHNT and CDR2 is YYREEE (reference sequence). CDR3 length: 14 amino acids. The chain's CDR3 is CASSVSTSRVEQFF. The CDR3 DNA reads as TGTGCCAGCAGTGTCAGTACTAGCCGGGTGGAGCAGTTCTTC.